This is a list of T cell receptor beta chains from one sample in a study of T-cell memory formation after mild COVID-19. Each CDR3 protein gets one entry after TCRdb re-called the 5' RACE reads with MiXCR. The data show approximately 180,000 distinct CDR3 sequences, approximately 16% seen once. Sequencing was done on a sample of PBMCs or a T cell subset sorted from them (not recorded which). These receptor sequences come from an adult woman who had mild COVID-19 (a few samples of this study predate the infection). Cell type and time point are not known. CDR3s include the opening cysteine and the closing phenylalanine or tryptophan. The D gene is left open where the match is weak. Some rows mark clone size as missing; the rest say once, few, many or name a class of expanded clone.

j_call d_call cdr3_length clone_size v_call cdr3_aa cdr3_nt
TRBJ2-7 - 14 - TRBV7-3 CASSLGGSKDEQYF TGTGCCAGCAGCTTAGGAGGGTCGAAGGACGAGCAGTACTTC
TRBJ2-2 - 16 few TRBV12-3/TRBV12-4 CASSNRVSFSPGELFF TGTGCCAGCAGCAACAGGGTTTCCTTTTCCCCCGGGGAGCTGTTTTTT
TRBJ1-5 - 14 few TRBV5-1 CASSPRGGNQPQHF TGCGCCAGCAGCCCAAGGGGGGGCAATCAGCCCCAGCATTTT
TRBJ1-5 - 12 - TRBV7-2 CASSLYNQPQHF TGTGCCAGCAGCCTCTACAATCAGCCCCAGCATTTT
TRBJ2-7 - 15 few TRBV9 CASSLIPGSRGEQYF TGTGCCAGCAGCCTAATTCCAGGCTCTAGGGGCGAGCAGTACTTC
TRBJ2-7 - 13 few TRBV29-1 CSVEVLGLSEQYF TGCAGCGTTGAGGTACTAGGTCTAAGCGAGCAGTACTTC
TRBJ2-1 TRBD2 17 - TRBV13 CASSLGSGWLAGGGQFF TGTGCCAGCAGCTTAGGCTCGGGATGGCTAGCGGGAGGAGGTCAGTTCTTC
TRBJ2-1 TRBD2 14 - TRBV2 CASRRDYTSNEQFF TGTGCCAGCAGACGGGACTATACCTCCAATGAGCAGTTCTTC
TRBJ2-3 - 15 - TRBV18 CASSPDYASTDTQYF TGTGCCAGCTCACCAGACTACGCTAGCACAGATACGCAGTATTTT
TRBJ1-2 - 12 - TRBV7-2 CASSPSSLGYTF TGTGCCAGCAGCCCATCAAGCCTAGGCTACACCTTC
TRBJ2-2 - 14 - TRBV29-1 CSVREYGDTGELFF TGCAGCGTTAGGGAGTACGGGGACACCGGGGAGCTGTTTTTT
TRBJ2-7 - 15 few TRBV14 CASSQVSRGAYEQYF TGTGCCAGCAGCCAAGTTAGCAGGGGGGCCTACGAGCAGTACTTC
TRBJ2-3 - 13 - TRBV7-8 CASSPNSGDTQYF TGTGCCAGCAGTCCTAATAGCGGCGATACGCAGTATTTT
TRBJ2-1 TRBD1 13 - TRBV7-7 CASSADRRNEQFF TGTGCCAGCAGCGCGGACAGGCGAAATGAGCAGTTCTTC
TRBJ2-5 - 14 few TRBV15 CATSRDQGGETQYF TGTGCCACCAGCAGAGATCAGGGTGGAGAGACCCAGTACTTC
TRBJ2-5 TRBD2 17 many TRBV5-1 CASRRTTGTSGQETQYF TGCGCCAGCAGACGAACCACTGGGACTAGCGGACAAGAGACCCAGTACTTC
TRBJ2-7 - 14 few TRBV19 CATSHRDKTYEQYF TGTGCCACCTCTCACCGGGACAAAACCTACGAGCAGTACTTC
TRBJ2-7 TRBD1 16 - TRBV7-9 CARSPLRGTDFYEQYF TGTGCCAGAAGCCCGTTGAGGGGGACAGATTTCTACGAGCAGTACTTC
TRBJ2-7 - 14 - TRBV24-1 CATSDCQGHYEQYF TGTGCCACCAGTGATTGCCAGGGTCACTACGAGCAGTACTTC
TRBJ1-5 - 14 - TRBV24-1 CATSDLRLGGPQHF TGTGCCACCAGTGATTTACGGTTGGGGGGACCCCAGCATTTT
TRBJ2-1 - 14 few TRBV29-1 CSVETEGVYNEQFF TGCAGCGTTGAGACGGAGGGAGTCTACAATGAGCAGTTCTTC
TRBJ2-2 - 12 few TRBV10-3 CAISPGAGELFF TGTGCCATCAGCCCGGGAGCCGGGGAGCTGTTTTTT
TRBJ2-7 TRBD2 17 - TRBV12-3/TRBV12-4 CASRDAGTSGVSYEQYF TGTGCCAGCAGGGATGCCGGGACTAGCGGGGTCTCCTACGAGCAGTACTTC
TRBJ1-5 - 15 few TRBV24-1 CATSDPDRSNQPQHF TGTGCCACCAGTGATCCGGACCGTAGCAATCAGCCCCAGCATTTT
TRBJ2-3 - 16 - TRBV20-1 CSARDRRLASTDTQYF TGCAGTGCTAGAGATCGGCGCCTAGCGAGCACAGATACGCAGTATTTT
TRBJ2-2 - 13 - TRBV15 CATSSSGIGELFF TGTGCCACCAGCAGTAGCGGTATCGGGGAGCTGTTTTTT
TRBJ2-7 TRBD1 15 few TRBV10-3 CAISGEGTGGVEQYF TGTGCCATCAGTGGGGAAGGGACAGGGGGCGTCGAGCAGTACTTC
TRBJ2-1 - 14 - TRBV6-2/TRBV6-3 CASSYSTRLNEQFF TGTGCCAGCAGTTACTCGACCCGTTTGAATGAGCAGTTCTTC
TRBJ2-7 TRBD2 15 medium-sized TRBV7-9 CASSLGSSGRGEQYF TGTGCCAGCAGCTTAGGTTCTAGCGGGAGAGGGGAGCAGTACTTC
TRBJ2-6 TRBD1 18 - TRBV7-2 CASTPRRDRVAGANVLTF TGTGCCAGCACCCCGCGCCGGGACAGGGTCGCCGGGGCCAACGTCCTGACTTTC
TRBJ2-1 - 14 many TRBV5-1 CASSHNVGVYEQFF TGCGCCAGCAGCCACAACGTCGGGGTCTATGAGCAGTTCTTC
TRBJ1-1 - 12 - TRBV7-9 CASSLGALKAFF TGTGCCAGCAGCTTAGGAGCCCTAAAGGCTTTCTTT
TRBJ2-1 - 15 few TRBV6-5 CASSRRGTAIDEQFF TGTGCCAGCAGTCGACGTGGGACGGCGATCGATGAGCAGTTCTTC
TRBJ1-1 - 13 - TRBV4-3 CASSLDTSTEAFF TGCGCCAGCAGCCTAGACACAAGTACTGAAGCTTTCTTT
TRBJ1-5 - 14 few TRBV7-2 CASGPGDSNQPQHF TGTGCCAGCGGCCCAGGTGATAGCAATCAGCCCCAGCATTTT
TRBJ2-7 - 13 many TRBV5-1 CASSTTPTYEQYF TGCGCCAGCAGCACGACCCCCACTTACGAGCAGTACTTC
TRBJ2-3 - 16 few TRBV4-2 CASSQDMAGSINTQYF TGTGCCAGCAGCCAAGATATGGCCGGGAGTATAAATACGCAGTATTTT
TRBJ2-3 TRBD2 18 - TRBV7-3 CASSSSGVAGPHTDTQYF TGTGCCAGCAGCTCCTCCGGGGTAGCGGGGCCGCACACAGATACGCAGTATTTT
TRBJ2-7 TRBD2 14 few TRBV6-5 CATRLAGGHYEQYF TGTGCCACAAGGCTAGCGGGGGGACACTACGAGCAGTACTTC
TRBJ1-2 - 14 - TRBV12-3/TRBV12-4 CASSQNLGRAGYTF TGTGCCAGCAGCCAAAACTTAGGCAGGGCTGGCTACACCTTC
TRBJ2-3 - 13 - TRBV29-1 CSVVGGATDTQYF TGCAGCGTTGTAGGTGGGGCCACAGATACGCAGTATTTT
TRBJ2-3 - 16 few TRBV5-1 CASSLTRTGQTDTQYF TGCGCCAGCAGCTTGACTCGGACGGGGCAAACAGATACGCAGTATTTT
TRBJ2-7 - 15 few TRBV24-1 CATSDSGARGREQYF TGTGCCACCAGTGATTCCGGGGCCCGGGGACGCGAGCAGTACTTC
TRBJ2-5 - 14 few TRBV7-3 CASSTLGPGETQYF TGTGCCAGCAGCACCCTGGGGCCAGGGGAGACCCAGTACTTC
TRBJ1-5 - 16 - TRBV24-1 CATSDHKQGHNQPQHF TGTGCCACCAGTGATCACAAACAGGGCCACAATCAGCCCCAGCATTTT
TRBJ2-1 TRBD2 17 few TRBV15 CATSRGAGAGVSNEQFF TGTGCCACCAGCAGAGGCGCAGGAGCGGGAGTGAGTAATGAGCAGTTCTTC
TRBJ1-3 - 16 - TRBV5-1 CASSSEKTGPGNTIYF TGCGCCAGCAGCAGTGAGAAGACAGGTCCAGGAAACACCATATATTTT
TRBJ2-7 - 15 many TRBV5-1 CASSLESLGGYEQYF TGCGCCAGCAGCTTGGAAAGTTTAGGGGGGTACGAGCAGTACTTC
TRBJ2-1 - 15 - TRBV3-1 CASSPRDPRVNEQFF TGTGCCAGCAGCCCCCGGGACCCGCGGGTAAATGAGCAGTTCTTC
TRBJ2-1 - 16 few TRBV5-1 CASSYGSGRWNNEQFF TGCGCCAGCAGCTACGGCTCGGGAAGGTGGAACAATGAGCAGTTCTTC
TRBJ2-5 - 11 few TRBV2 CASGGRETQYF TGTGCCAGTGGGGGACGAGAGACCCAGTACTTC
TRBJ2-7 - 15 - TRBV11-2 CASSPQVGVPYEQYF TGTGCCAGCAGCCCCCAGGTGGGAGTGCCCTACGAGCAGTACTTC
TRBJ2-3 - 14 - TRBV12-3/TRBV12-4 CASRRGARTDTQYF TGTGCCAGCAGACGCGGGGCCCGCACAGATACGCAGTATTTT
TRBJ1-4 - 16 - TRBV4-2 CARSQDPIGSGEKLFF TGTGCCAGAAGCCAAGACCCAATAGGTTCAGGGGAAAAACTGTTTTTT
TRBJ1-2 - 14 - TRBV18 CASSPGQTLYGYTF TGTGCCAGCTCACCCGGCCAGACTCTCTATGGCTACACCTTC